These 2 T cell receptor beta chains were sequenced from one sample in a study of cytomegalovirus exposure and HLA in healthy donors. PCR was performed using 60 Vbeta and 13 Jbeta primers. TCRdb's copy holds only in-frame clones and misses some; the assay was immunoSEQ multiplex PCR. Among some 120,000 clones listed, more than 60% were seen once. Sequencing was done on a sample of PBMCs. The source is a woman between 40 and 50 years old in good health and CMV-seronegative.

V usage is TRBV7-2 and J usage is TRBJ2-1; 7 bases align to TRBD2. Unmatched junction bases numbered 6, after V lost 1 base and J lost 3 bases. Germline CDR1 and CDR2: SGHTA and FQGNSA. The CDR3 consists of 16 residues. The CDR3 reads CASSLGLADLYNEQFF. For the CDR3, the DNA is TGTGCCAGCAGCTTAGGTCTAGCGGACCTCTACAATGAGCAGTTCTTC.

This clone was counted between two and nine times. The rearrangement links TRBV6-5 to TRBJ1-2; 7 bases are shared with TRBD1. CDR1 and CDR2 from the germline V gene are MNHEY and SVGAGI. The ends lost 4 bases at V and 8 bases at J; junction bases unmatched: 7. This CDR3 spans 13 amino acids. The CDR3 here is CASSFEGAGGYTF. The DNA for the CDR3 is TGTGCCAGCAGTTTCGAGGGGGCGGGGGGCTACACCTTC.